This T cell receptor (beta chain) was captured by sequencing in a study of cytomegalovirus exposure and HLA in healthy donors. The PCR was carried out with 60 Vbeta primers and 13 Jbeta primers. The table came from immunoSEQ multiplex PCR; TCRdb's copy has only in-frame clones and leaves some out. Counted here are 110,000 to 150,000 clones, roughly 70% occurring once; the ten biggest clones make up roughly 2%. This CDR3 comprises 13 residues. The V segment lost 3 bases and the J segment 10 bases; nucleotides outside the gene matches: 6. In germline, CDR1 is MGHRA, CDR2 YSYEKL. The sequenced sample was PBMCs. The sequence was obtained from a woman between 55 and 75 years old in good health and CMV-seropositive. The rearrangement joins TRBV4-1 to TRBJ2-3, with 8 bases identical to TRBD1. The CDR3 is CASSQEDRGSQYF. As DNA, the CDR3 is TGCGCCAGCAGCCAGGAAGACAGGGGATCGCAGTATTTT.